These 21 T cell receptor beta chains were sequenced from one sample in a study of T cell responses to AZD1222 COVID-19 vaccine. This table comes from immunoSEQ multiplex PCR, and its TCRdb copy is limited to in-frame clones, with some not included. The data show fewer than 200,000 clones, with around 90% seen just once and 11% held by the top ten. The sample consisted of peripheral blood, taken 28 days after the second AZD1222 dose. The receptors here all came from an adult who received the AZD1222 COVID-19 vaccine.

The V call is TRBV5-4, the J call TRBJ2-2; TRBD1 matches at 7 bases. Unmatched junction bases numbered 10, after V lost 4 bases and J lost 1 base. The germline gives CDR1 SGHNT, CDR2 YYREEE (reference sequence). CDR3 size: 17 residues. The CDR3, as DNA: TGTGCCAGCAGCCTCGGCAGGACAGGAGGGAACACCGGGGAGCTGTTTTTT. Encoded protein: CASSLGRTGGNTGELFF.

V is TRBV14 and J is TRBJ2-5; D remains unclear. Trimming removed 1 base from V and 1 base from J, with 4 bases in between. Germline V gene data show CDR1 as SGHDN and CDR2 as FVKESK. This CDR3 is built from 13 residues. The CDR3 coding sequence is TGTGCCAGCAGCCAAGGGGCCCAAGAGACCCAGTACTTC. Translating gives CASSQGAQETQYF. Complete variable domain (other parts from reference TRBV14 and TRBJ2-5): EAGVTQFPSHSVIEKGQTVTLRCDPISGHDNLYWYRRVMGKEIKFLLHFVKESKQDESGMPNNRFLAERTGGTYSTLKVQPAELEDSGVYFCASSQGAQETQYFGPGTRLLVL.

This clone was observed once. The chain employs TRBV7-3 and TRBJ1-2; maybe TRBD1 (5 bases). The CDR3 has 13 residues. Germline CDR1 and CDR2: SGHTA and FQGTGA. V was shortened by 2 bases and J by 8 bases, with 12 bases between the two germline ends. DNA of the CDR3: TGTGCCAGCAGCTTATCCGTGGGGCACGGCTACACCTTC. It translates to CASSLSVGHGYTF. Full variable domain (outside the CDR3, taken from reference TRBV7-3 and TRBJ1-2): GAGVSQTPSNKVTEKGKYVELRCDPISGHTALYWYRQSLGQGPEFLIYFQGTGAADDSGLPNDRFFAVRPEGSVSTLKIQRTERGDSAVYLCASSLSVGHGYTFGSGTRLTVV.

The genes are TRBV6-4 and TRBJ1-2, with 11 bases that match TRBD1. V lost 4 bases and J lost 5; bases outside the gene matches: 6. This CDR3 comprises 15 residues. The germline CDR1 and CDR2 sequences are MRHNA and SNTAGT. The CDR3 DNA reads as TGTGCCAGCAGTGCCTCCGGGACAGGGGGATATGGCTACACCTTC. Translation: CASSASGTGGYGYTF.

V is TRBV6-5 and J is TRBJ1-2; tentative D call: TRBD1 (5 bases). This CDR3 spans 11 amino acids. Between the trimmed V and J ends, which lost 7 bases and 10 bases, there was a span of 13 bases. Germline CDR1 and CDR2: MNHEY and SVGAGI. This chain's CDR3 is CASTGGWDYTF. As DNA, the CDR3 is TGTGCCAGCACCGGGGGGTGGGACTACACCTTC.

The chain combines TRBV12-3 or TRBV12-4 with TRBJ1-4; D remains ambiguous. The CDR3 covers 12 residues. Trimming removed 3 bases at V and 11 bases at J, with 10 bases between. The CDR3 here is CASSFSILKLFF. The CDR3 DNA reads TGTGCCAGCAGTTTCTCTATCCTCAAACTGTTTTTT.

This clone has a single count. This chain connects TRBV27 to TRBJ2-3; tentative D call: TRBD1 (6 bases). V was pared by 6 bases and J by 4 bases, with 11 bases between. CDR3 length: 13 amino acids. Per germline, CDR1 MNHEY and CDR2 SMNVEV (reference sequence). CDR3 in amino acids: CASRRGLPDTQYF. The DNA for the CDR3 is TGTGCCAGCAGAAGGGGGTTGCCAGATACGCAGTATTTT.

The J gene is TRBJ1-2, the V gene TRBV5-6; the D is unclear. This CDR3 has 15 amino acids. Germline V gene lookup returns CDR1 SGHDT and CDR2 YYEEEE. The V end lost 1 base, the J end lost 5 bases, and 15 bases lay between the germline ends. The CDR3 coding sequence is TGTGCCAGCAGCTTGAAGTTGACACAACTATATGGCTACACCTTC. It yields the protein CASSLKLTQLYGYTF. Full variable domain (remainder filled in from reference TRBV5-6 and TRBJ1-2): DAGVTQSPTHLIKTRGQQVTLRCSPKSGHDTVSWYQQALGQGPQFIFQYYEEEERQRGNFPDRFSGHQFPNYSSELNVNALLLGDSALYLCASSLKLTQLYGYTFGSGTRLTVV.

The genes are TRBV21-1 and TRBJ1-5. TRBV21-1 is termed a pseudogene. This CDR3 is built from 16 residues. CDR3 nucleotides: TGTGCCAGCAGCAAAAGGATTCGGAGGAAAAATGGGCCCCAGCATTTT. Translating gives CASSKRIRRKNGPQHF.

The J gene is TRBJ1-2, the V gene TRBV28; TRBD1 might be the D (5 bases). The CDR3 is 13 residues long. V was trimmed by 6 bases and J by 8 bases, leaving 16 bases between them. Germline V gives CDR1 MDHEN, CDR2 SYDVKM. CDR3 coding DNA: TGTGCCAGCAGCTTTGGACATAGTATAGGCTACACCTTC. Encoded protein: CASSFGHSIGYTF.

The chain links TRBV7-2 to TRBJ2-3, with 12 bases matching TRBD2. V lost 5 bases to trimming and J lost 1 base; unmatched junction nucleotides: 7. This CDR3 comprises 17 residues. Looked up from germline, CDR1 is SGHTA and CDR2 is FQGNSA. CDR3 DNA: TGTGCCAGCAGCCCGCCGGGACTAGCGGGTCGCACAGATACGCAGTATTTT. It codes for CASSPPGLAGRTDTQYF.

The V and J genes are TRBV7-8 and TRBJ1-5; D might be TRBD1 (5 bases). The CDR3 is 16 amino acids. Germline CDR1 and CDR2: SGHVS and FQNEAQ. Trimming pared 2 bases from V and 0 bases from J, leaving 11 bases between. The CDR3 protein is CASSLRAGNSNQPQHF. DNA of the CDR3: TGTGCCAGCAGCTTACGGGCAGGGAATAGCAATCAGCCCCAGCATTTT.

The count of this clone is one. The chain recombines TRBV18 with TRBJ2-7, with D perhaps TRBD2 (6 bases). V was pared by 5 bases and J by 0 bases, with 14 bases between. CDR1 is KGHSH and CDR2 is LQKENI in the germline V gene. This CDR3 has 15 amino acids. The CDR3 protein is CASSSRGAISYEQYF. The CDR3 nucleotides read TGTGCCAGCTCATCGCGGGGAGCCATCTCCTACGAGCAGTACTTC. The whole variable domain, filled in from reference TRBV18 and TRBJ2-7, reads NAGVMQNPRHLVRRRGQEARLRCSPMKGHSHVYWYRQLPEEGLKFMVYLQKENIIDESGMPKERFSAEFPKEGPSILRIQQVVRGDSAAYFCASSSRGAISYEQYFGPGTRLTVT.

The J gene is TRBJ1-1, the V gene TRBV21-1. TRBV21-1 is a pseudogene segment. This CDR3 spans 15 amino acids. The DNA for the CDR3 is TGTGCCAGCAGCAGAGGCCCCTCGGAGAACACTGAAGCTTTCTTT. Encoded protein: CASSRGPSENTEAFF.

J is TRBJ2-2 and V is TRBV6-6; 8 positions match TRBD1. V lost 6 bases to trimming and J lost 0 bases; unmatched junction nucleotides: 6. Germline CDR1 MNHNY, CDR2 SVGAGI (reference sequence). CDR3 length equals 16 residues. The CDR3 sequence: CASRSRTGTNTGELFF. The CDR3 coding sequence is TGTGCCAGCAGATCTCGGACAGGGACGAACACCGGGGAGCTGTTTTTT.

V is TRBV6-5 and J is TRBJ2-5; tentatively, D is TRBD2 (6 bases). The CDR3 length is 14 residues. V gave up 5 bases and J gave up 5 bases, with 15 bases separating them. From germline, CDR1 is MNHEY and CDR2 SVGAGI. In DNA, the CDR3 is TGTGCCAGCAGTAACCACGGGGGAAAGGAGACCCAGTACTTC. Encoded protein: CASSNHGGKETQYF.

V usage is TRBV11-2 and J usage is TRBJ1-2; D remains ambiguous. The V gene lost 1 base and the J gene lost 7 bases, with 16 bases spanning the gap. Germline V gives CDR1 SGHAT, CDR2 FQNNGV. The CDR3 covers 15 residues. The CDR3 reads CASSLVLVGQRGYTF. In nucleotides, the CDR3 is TGTGCCAGCAGCTTAGTTTTGGTGGGTCAGCGTGGCTACACCTTC.

For the CDR3, the DNA is TGTGCCAGCAGCAAAACAAATCGGCCCCGGGGGGACACCGGGGAGCTGTTTTTT. Encoded protein: CASSKTNRPRGDTGELFF. The rearrangement links TRBV21-1 to TRBJ2-2; the DNA was not compared with TRBD2, the D call given in the table. TRBV21-1 is a recognized pseudogene. This CDR3 spans 18 amino acids.

This CDR3 reads CASSRGLAGQETQYF. Here the CDR3 DNA reads TGTGCCAGCAGCCGGGGACTAGCGGGCCAAGAGACCCAGTACTTC. This chain links TRBV4-2 with TRBJ2-5, with TRBD2 identical over 12 bases. V lost 4 bases and J lost 1; bases outside the gene matches: 1. This CDR3 comprises 15 residues. Per the germline V gene, CDR1 is LGHNA and CDR2 is YNFKEQ.

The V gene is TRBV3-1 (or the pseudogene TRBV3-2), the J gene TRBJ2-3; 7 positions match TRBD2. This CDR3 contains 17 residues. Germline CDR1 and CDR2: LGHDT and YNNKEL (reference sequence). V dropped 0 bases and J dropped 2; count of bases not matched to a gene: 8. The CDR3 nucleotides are TGTGCCAGCAGCCAAGAACGCGTGGCGGGGGTCACAGATACGCAGTATTTT. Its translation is CASSQERVAGVTDTQYF.

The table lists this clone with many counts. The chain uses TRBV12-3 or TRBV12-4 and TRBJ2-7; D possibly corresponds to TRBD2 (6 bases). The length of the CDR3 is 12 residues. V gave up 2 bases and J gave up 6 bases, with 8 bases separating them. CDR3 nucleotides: TGTGCCAGCAGTTTAATGCGGGGCGAGCAGTACTTC. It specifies CASSLMRGEQYF.